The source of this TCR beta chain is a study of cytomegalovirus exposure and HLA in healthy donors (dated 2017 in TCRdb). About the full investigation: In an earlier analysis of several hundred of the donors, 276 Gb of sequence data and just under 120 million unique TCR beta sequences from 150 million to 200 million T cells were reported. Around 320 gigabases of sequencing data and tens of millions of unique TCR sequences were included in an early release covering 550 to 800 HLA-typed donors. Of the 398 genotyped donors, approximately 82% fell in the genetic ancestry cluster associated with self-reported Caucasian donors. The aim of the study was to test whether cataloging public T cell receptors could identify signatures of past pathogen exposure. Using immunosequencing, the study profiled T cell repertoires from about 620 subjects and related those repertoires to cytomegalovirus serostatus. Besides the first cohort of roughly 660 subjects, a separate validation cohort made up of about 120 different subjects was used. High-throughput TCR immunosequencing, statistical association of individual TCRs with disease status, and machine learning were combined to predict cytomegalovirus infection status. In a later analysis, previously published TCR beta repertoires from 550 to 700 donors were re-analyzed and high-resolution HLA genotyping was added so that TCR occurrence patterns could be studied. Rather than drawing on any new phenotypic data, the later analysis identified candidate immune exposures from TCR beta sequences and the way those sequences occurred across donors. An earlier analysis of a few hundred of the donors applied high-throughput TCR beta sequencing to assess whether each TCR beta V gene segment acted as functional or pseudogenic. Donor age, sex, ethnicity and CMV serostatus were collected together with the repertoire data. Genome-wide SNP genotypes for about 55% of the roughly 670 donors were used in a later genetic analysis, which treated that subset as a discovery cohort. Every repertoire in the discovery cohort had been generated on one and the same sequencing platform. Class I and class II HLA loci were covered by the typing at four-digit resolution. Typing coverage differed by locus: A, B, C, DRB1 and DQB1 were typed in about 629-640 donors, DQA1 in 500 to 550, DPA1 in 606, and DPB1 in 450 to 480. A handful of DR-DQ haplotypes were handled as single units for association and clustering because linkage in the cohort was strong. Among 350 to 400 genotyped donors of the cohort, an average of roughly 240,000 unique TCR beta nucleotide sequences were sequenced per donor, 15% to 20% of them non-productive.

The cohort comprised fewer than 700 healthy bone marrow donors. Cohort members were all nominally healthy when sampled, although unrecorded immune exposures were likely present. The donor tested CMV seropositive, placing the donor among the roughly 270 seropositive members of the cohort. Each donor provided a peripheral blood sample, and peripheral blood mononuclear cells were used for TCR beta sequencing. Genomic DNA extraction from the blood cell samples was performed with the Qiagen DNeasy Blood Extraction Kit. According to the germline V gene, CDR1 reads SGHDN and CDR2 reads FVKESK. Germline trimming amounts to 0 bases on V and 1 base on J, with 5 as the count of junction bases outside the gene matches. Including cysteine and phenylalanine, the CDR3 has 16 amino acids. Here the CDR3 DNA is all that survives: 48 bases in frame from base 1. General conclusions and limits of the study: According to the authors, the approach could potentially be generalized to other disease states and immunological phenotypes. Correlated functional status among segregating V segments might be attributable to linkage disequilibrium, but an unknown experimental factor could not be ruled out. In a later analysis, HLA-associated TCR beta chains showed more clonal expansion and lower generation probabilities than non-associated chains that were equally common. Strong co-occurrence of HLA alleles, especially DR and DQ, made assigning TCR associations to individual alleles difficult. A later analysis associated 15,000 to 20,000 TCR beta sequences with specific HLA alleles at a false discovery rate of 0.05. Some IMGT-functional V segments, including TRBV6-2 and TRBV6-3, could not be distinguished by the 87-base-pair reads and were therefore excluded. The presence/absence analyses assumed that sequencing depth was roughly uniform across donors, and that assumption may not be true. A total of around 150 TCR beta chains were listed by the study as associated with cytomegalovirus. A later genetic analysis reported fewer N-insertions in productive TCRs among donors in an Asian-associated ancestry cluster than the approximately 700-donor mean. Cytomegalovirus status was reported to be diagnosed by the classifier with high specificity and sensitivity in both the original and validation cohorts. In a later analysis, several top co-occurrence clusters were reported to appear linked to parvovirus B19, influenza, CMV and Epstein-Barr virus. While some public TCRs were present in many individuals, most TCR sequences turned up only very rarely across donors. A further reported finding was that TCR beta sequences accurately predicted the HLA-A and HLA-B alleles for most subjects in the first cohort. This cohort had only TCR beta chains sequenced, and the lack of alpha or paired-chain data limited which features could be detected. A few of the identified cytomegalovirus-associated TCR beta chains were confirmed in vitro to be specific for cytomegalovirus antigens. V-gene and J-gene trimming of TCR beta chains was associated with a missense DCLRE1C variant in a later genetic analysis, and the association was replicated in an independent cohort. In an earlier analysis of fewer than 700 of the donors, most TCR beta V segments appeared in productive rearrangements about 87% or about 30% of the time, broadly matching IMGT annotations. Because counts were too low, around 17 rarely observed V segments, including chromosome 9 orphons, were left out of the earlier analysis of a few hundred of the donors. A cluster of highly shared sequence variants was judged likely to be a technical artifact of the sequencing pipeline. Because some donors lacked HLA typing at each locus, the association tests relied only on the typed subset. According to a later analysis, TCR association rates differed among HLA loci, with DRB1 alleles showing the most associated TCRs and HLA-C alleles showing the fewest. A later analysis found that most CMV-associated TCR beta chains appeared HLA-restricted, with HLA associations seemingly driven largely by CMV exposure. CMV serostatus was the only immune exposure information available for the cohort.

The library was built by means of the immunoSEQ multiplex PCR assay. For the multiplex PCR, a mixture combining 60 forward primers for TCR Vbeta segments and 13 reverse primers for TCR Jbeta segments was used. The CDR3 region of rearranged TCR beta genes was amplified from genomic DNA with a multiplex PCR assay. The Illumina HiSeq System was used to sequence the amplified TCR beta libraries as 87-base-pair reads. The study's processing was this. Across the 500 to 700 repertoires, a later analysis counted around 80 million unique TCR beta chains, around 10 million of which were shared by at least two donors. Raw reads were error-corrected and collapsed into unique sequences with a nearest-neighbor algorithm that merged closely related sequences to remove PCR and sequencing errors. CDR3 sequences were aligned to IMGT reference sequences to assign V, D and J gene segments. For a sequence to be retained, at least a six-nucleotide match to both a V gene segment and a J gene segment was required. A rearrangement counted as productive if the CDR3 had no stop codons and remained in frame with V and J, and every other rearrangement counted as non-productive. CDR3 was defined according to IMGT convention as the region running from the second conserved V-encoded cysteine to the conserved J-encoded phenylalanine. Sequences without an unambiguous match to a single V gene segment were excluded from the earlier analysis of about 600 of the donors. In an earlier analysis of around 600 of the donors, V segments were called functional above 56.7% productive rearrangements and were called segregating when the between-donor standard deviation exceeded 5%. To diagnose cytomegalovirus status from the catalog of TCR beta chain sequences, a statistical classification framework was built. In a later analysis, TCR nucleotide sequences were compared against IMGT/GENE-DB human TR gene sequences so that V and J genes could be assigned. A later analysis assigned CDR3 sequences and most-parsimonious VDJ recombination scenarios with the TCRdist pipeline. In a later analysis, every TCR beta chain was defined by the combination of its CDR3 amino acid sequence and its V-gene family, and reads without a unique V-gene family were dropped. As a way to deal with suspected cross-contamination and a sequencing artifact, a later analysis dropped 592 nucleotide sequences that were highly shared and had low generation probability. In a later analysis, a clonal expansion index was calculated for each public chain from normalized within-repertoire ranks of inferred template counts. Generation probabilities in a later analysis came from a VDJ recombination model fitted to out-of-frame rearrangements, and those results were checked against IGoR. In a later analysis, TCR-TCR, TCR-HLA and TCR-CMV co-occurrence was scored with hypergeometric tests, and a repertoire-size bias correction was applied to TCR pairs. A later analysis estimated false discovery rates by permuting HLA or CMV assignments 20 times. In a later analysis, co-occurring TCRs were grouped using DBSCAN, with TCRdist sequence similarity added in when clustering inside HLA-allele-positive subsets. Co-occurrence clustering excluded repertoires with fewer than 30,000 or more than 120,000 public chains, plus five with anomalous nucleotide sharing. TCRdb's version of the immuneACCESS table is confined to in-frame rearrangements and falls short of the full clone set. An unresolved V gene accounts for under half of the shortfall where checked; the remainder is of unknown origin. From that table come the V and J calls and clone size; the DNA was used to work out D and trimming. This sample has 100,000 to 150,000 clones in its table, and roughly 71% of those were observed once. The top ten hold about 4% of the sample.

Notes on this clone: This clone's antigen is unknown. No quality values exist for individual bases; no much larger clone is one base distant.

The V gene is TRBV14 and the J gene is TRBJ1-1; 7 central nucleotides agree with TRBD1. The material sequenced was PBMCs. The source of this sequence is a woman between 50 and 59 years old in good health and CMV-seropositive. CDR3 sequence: CASSQDRGTENTEAFF. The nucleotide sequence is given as TGTGCCAGCAGCCAAGATAGGGGGACAGAGAACACTGAAGCTTTCTTT.